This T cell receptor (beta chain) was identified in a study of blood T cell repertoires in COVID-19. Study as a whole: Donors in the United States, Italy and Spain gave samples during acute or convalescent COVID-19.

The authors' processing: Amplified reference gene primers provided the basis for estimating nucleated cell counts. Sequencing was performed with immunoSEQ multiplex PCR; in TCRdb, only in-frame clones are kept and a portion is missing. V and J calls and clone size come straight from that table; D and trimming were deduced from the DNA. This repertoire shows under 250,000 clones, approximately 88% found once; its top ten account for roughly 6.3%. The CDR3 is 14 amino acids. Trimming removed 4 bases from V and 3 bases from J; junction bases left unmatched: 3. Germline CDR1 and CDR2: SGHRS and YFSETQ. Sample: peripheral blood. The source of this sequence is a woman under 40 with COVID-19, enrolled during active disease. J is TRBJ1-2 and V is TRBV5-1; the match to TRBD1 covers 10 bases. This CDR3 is CASSPGTGDYGYTF. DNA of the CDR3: TGCGCCAGCAGCCCTGGGACAGGGGACTATGGCTACACCTTC.